These T cell receptor beta chains were read from a single sample in a study of Ad26.COV2.S vaccination and SARS-CoV-2 variants. Only in-frame clones appear in the TCRdb table, and some are missing; sequencing was by immunoSEQ multiplex PCR. Of more than 300,000 clones in the sample, 70% to 90% were seen once. The sample here was peripheral blood, taken in a trial of Ad26.COV2.S vaccine versus placebo. The receptors come from a person between 18 and 65 years old who received the Ad26.COV2.S COVID-19 vaccine or a placebo. Each CDR3 is given with its conserved first and last residue. D genes are given only for firm matches. Expanded clones get a size class; other rows say once, few or many, or leave the size out.

abundance	d_gene	v_gene	j_gene	CDR3nt	CDR3aa
.	TRBD2	TRBV5-1	TRBJ2-3	TGCGCCAGCAGCTTCCGGACTAGCGGGGGGGCCACAGATACGCAGTATTTT	CASSFRTSGGATDTQYF
once	TRBD1	TRBV18	TRBJ1-1	TGTGCCAGCTCACCGCCGGGACAGCTGAACACTGAAGCTTTCTTT	CASSPPGQLNTEAFF
.	TRBD2	TRBV24-1	TRBJ2-2	TGTGCCACCAGTGATACTAGCGGGATGGGGGCCGGGGAGCTGTTTTTT	CATSDTSGMGAGELFF
.	TRBD1	TRBV4-3	TRBJ2-4	TGCGCCAGCAGCCAATTCAGGACAGGGGCCAAAAACATTCAGTACTTC	CASSQFRTGAKNIQYF
.	.	TRBV9	TRBJ2-5	TGTGCCAGCAGCGTAGCTACAGGCCGACAAGAGACCCAGTACTTC	CASSVATGRQETQYF
.	.	TRBV12-3/TRBV12-4	TRBJ2-7	TGTGCCAGCACCTACGACGGGGCGCAAGAGCAGTACTTC	CASTYDGAQEQYF
.	TRBD1	TRBV29-1	TRBJ2-7	TGCAGCGTTGAGGGACAGGGAACCTACGAGCAGTACTTC	CSVEGQGTYEQYF
.	TRBD1	TRBV30	TRBJ1-3	TGTGCCTGGAGGAAGGGACAGCCCGCGAACTCTGGAAACACCATATATTTT	CAWRKGQPANSGNTIYF
.	.	TRBV5-1	TRBJ2-3	TGCGCCAGCAGCGCCAAGACAGCTAGCACAGATACGCAGTATTTT	CASSAKTASTDTQYF
.	TRBD1	TRBV7-9	TRBJ2-7	TGTGCCAGCAGCTGGACAGGGATTACCTACGAGCAGTACTTC	CASSWTGITYEQYF
few	.	TRBV18	TRBJ2-2	TGTGCCAGCTCACGTGGAGGGATAGACACCGGGGAGCTGTTTTTT	CASSRGGIDTGELFF
.	TRBD2	TRBV4-1	TRBJ2-5	TGCGCCAGCAGCCAAGAGACGGTGGGACTAGCGGGGGGGCTAAAAGAGACCCAGTACTTC	CASSQETVGLAGGLKETQYF
.	TRBD1	TRBV28	TRBJ2-7	TGTGCCAGCAGTTCCGACAGGGGGCCAGCCTACGAGCAGTACTTC	CASSSDRGPAYEQYF
.	TRBD1	TRBV4-1	TRBJ2-1	TGCGCCAGCAGCCGATACCACAGGGGTTACCTAAGGGAGCAGTTCTTC	CASSRYHRGYLREQFF
.	.	TRBV2	TRBJ1-3	TGTGCCAGCAGGGGGACTTTCAGCTCTGGAAACACCATATATTTT	CASRGTFSSGNTIYF
few	.	TRBV27	TRBJ1-6	TGTGCCAGCAGTTTAGAAGGCCACGGCTATAATTCACCCCTCCACTTT	CASSLEGHGYNSPLHF
.	.	TRBV18	TRBJ2-6	TGTGCCAGCTCCCCTCAGGAATCTGGGGCCAACGTCCTGACTTTC	CASSPQESGANVLTF
.	TRBD2	TRBV11-2	TRBJ2-5	TGTGCCAGCAGCTTAGTAGGACTAGAGCTGGAGACCCAGTACTTC	CASSLVGLELETQYF
.	TRBD1	TRBV9	TRBJ2-7	TGTGCCAGCAGCGTAGCCCCGGGACAGGCCGGCGAGCAGTACTTC	CASSVAPGQAGEQYF
few	TRBD2	TRBV5-6	TRBJ2-7	TGTGCCAGCAGCTTAAGCGGGAACGAGCAGTACTTC	CASSLSGNEQYF
.	TRBD1	TRBV6-5	TRBJ1-2	TGTGCCAGCAGGACGGGACAGCACTTCTATGGCTACACCTTC	CASRTGQHFYGYTF
.	TRBD1	TRBV2	TRBJ1-6	TGTGCCAGCAGCGACAGGGAAGGGAGAGTTTCACCCCTCCACTTT	CASSDREGRVSPLHF
.	.	TRBV10-3	TRBJ1-1	TGTGCCATCAAGACAGACACTGAAGCTTTCTTT	CAIKTDTEAFF
.	TRBD1	TRBV28	TRBJ2-6	TGTGCCAGCAGTCCTACAGGGGTTGGGGCCAACGTCCTGACTTTC	CASSPTGVGANVLTF
.	.	TRBV5-4	TRBJ1-2	TGTGCCAGCAGGCCGTCTTCGGGGACGGCCTATGGCTACACCTTC	CASRPSSGTAYGYTF
.	.	TRBV28	TRBJ1-5	TGTGCCAGCAGTCTACCGACGGGTATGAGGGACCTCAATCAGCCCCAGCATTTT	CASSLPTGMRDLNQPQHF
.	.	TRBV7-9	TRBJ1-2	TGTGCCAGCAGCTTTCTAGGGGCCCGGGGCTACACCTTC	CASSFLGARGYTF
.	.	TRBV20-1	TRBJ2-3	TGCAGTGCTAGTCCATCCACAGATACGCAGTATTTT	CSASPSTDTQYF
once	.	TRBV28	TRBJ1-1	TGTGCCAGCCTCGCAGGGATAACTGAAGCTTTCTTT	CASLAGITEAFF
.	.	TRBV5-1	TRBJ1-4	TGCGCCAGCAGCATACGACGGGGGACAACTAATGAAAAACTGTTTTTT	CASSIRRGTTNEKLFF
.	.	TRBV6-2/TRBV6-3	TRBJ2-7	TGTGCCAGCAGTTACGGAGGGGGATCTAGGGAGCAGTACTTC	CASSYGGGSREQYF
many	TRBD1	TRBV11-2	TRBJ2-7	TGTGCCAGCAGCTTATGGGGACAGGGTAACCACGAGCAGTACTTC	CASSLWGQGNHEQYF
.	.	TRBV5-1	TRBJ1-4	TGCGCCAGCAGCTTGGGTTCAGGGCTTAATGAAAAACTGTTTTTT	CASSLGSGLNEKLFF
.	.	TRBV7-2	TRBJ2-1	TGTGCCAGCAGCTTAGACAAGGCTTTGGAGCAGTTCTTC	CASSLDKALEQFF
.	TRBD2	TRBV5-4	TRBJ2-2	TGTGCCAGCAGCTTAGCGGGGGGGTACACCGGGGAGCTGTTTTTT	CASSLAGGYTGELFF
.	TRBD2	TRBV30	TRBJ2-1	TGTGCCGCCGAGTCAACTAGCGGGAGTTACAATGAGCAGTTCTTC	CAAESTSGSYNEQFF
.	TRBD1	TRBV10-1	TRBJ2-7	TGCGCCAGCAGTGACCGAGGGGGACAGGGTTCCTACGAGCAGTACTTC	CASSDRGGQGSYEQYF
.	.	TRBV3-1/TRBV3-2	TRBJ1-1	TGTGCCGCATCCGTGGGAGACATGAACACTGAAGCTTTCTTT	CAASVGDMNTEAFF
.	.	TRBV14	TRBJ1-1	TGTGCCAGCAGCCAAGGGGGGCCAATAGCTTTCTTT	CASSQGGPIAFF
.	.	TRBV9	TRBJ1-1	TGTGCCAGCAGCGTAGTCGAAGAGTGGACTGAAGCTTTCTTT	CASSVVEEWTEAFF
.	TRBD1	TRBV9	TRBJ2-1	TGTGCCAGCAGCTCAATGACAGGGGCCCTTTCGAGTGAGCAGTTCTTC	CASSSMTGALSSEQFF
.	.	TRBV5-1	TRBJ1-4	TGCGCCAGCAGCCCGGAAGGGACTGAAAAACTGTTTTTT	CASSPEGTEKLFF
.	.	TRBV7-2	TRBJ2-5	TGTGCCAGCAGCTTAGCCGGGACCCCTCAAGGGACCCAGTACTTC	CASSLAGTPQGTQYF
.	TRBD1	TRBV15	TRBJ2-7	TGTGCCACCAGCAGAGACGGGTTGGCTGGGACAGGGAGCTCCTACGAGCAGTACTTC	CATSRDGLAGTGSSYEQYF
once	TRBD2	TRBV18	TRBJ2-1	TGTGCCAGCTCACCGAGCGGGGGACGGGATGAGCAGTTCTTC	CASSPSGGRDEQFF
.	.	TRBV25-1	TRBJ2-5	TGTGCCAGCAGTGAGGTGATAGCGGCAGGGGGGACCCAGTACTTC	CASSEVIAAGGTQYF